The sequence of this T cell receptor (beta chain) was determined in a study of human T cells and chemical hapten exposure. Whole-study context: Yields of TCR per sample differed, chiefly owing to small differences in pooled library volume.

Looked up from germline, CDR1 is DFQATT and CDR2 is SNEGSKA (reference sequence). Trimming removed 6 bases from V and 9 bases from J; junction bases left unmatched: 10. The CDR3 is 12 residues long. Unique molecular identifiers were affixed to discrete cDNA molecules within the library. TCRdb re-derived calls from the RACE reads in MiXCR, one entry per CDR3 protein. The sample has a few hundred thousand distinct CDR3 sequences; 8.6% are singletons. This clonotype was recorded a few times. Its antigen is unidentified. Study-wide results and caveats: The study found expanded TCRs formed significantly more large CDR3 similarity clusters than controls.

Time point meaning: pre-sensitization, week 0. Treatment noted: therapeutic diphenylcyclopropenone sensitization with weekly scalp DPC. Patch tests were applied only after blood draws. V and J are TRBV20-1 and TRBJ1-1; 7 bases map to TRBD1. The sample consisted of whole blood, taken in connection with sensitization to the hapten diphenylcyclopropenone (DPC). This clonotype originated in a woman in her thirties or forties with alopecia areata. Some clones in this sample may be carry-over from other donors' samples. The CDR3 sequence: CSAERQGVQAFF. CDR3 nucleotide sequence: TGCAGTGCAGAACGACAGGGAGTGCAAGCTTTCTTT.